This is a list of T cell receptor beta chains from one sample in a study of a mutant IDH1 vaccine in newly diagnosed glioma. These receptors' targets are unknown. Measured with immunoSEQ multiplex PCR; TCRdb has only the in-frame clones, and not every one. The sample includes around 84,000 clones, roughly 77% seen only once; the top ten take roughly 5.6%. Sample: PBMCs, taken from a glioma patient whose treatment included an IDH1 peptide vaccine. The receptor source for this set is a man in his forties with glioma. CDR3s leave out the opening cysteine and the closing phenylalanine or tryptophan.

TRBJ1-2,TRBV25-1,ASSPGTGVNYGYT
TRBJ2-7,TRBV5-6,ASRDRGDEQY
TRBJ2-2,TRBV29-1,SVEDTGLTGELF
TRBJ2-1,TRBV7-2,ASSLVRGLYNEQF
TRBJ2-7,TRBV5-1,ASRAGGSGYEQY
TRBJ1-1,TRBV5-4,ASSEGFGTEAF
TRBJ2-5,TRBV7-2,ASSSLETQY
TRBJ1-2,TRBV5-5,ASSQPTGASGYT
TRBJ2-5,TRBV5-4,ASSAGASSETQY
TRBJ1-4,TRBV28,ASSPATGGGEKLF
TRBJ2-2,TRBV9,ASSVGPRSMSGELF
TRBJ2-7,TRBV27,ASSWSVSYEQY
TRBJ2-7,TRBV10-2,ASSLHGGRDYEQY
TRBJ1-2,TRBV28,ASGEQGARGYT
TRBJ1-3,TRBV29-1,SVVTSGNTIY
TRBJ1-6,TRBV30,AWSPDNSPLH
TRBJ1-2,TRBV30,AWSGGGYT
TRBJ1-2,TRBV29-1,SSSDRGYGYT
TRBJ2-2,TRBV4-3,ASSQGPVTGELF
TRBJ2-3,TRBV4-3,ASSQDSGGAEDTQY
TRBJ2-3,TRBV7-9,ASGASGSTDTQY
TRBJ2-5,TRBV29-1,SVLLAGQETQY
TRBJ2-7,TRBV5-1,ASSSLGRKVSYEQY
TRBJ2-7,TRBV13,ASSLSWDRVSYEQY
TRBJ1-1,TRBV21-1,ASSSKWGTGGSDEAF
TRBJ2-1,TRBV15,ATRLGEAEQF
TRBJ2-3,TRBV5-4,ASSLMTSADTQY
TRBJ1-2,TRBV6-5,ASSYSETNYGYT
TRBJ2-7,TRBV28,ASSPPGSGRDEQY
TRBJ1-2,TRBV10-3,AISESTYRDYGYT
TRBJ2-7,TRBV18,ASSSSSLAGEQY
TRBJ2-2,TRBV13,ASSRTSGRSGELF
TRBJ2-5,TRBV7-2,ASSQGELAGAAYQETQY
TRBJ1-2,TRBV4-1,ASSPQSRQGSNYGYT
TRBJ2-1,TRBV11-3,ASSKKGRSSYNEQF
TRBJ2-1,TRBV5-6,ASSPVAGDNEQF
TRBJ2-1,TRBV7-3,ASSSDRGDNEQF
TRBJ1-3,TRBV7-8,ASTGRRGGNTIY
TRBJ2-5,TRBV5-6,ASSLGGATQY
TRBJ2-3,TRBV9,ASSAGGYTDTQY
TRBJ1-5,TRBV19,ASSIGGYDQPQH